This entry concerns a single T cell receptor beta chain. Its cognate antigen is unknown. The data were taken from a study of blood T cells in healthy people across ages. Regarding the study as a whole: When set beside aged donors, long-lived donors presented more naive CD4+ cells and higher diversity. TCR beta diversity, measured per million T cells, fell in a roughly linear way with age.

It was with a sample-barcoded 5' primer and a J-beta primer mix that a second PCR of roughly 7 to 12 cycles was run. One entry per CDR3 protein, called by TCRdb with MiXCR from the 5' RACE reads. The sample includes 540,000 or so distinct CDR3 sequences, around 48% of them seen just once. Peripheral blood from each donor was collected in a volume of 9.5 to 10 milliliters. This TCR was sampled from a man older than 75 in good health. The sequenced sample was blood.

The CDR3 reads CASSLGRAQPQHF. In DNA, the CDR3 is TGTGCCAGCAGTTTGGGTAGGGCTCAGCCCCAGCATTTT. The V and J genes are TRBV12-3 or TRBV12-4 and TRBJ1-5; no firm D call. The V and J ends lost 3 bases and 6 bases respectively, with 9 bases between them. The CDR3 runs 13 residues.